These 15 T cell receptor beta chains were sequenced from one sample in a study of cytomegalovirus exposure and HLA in healthy donors. With 60 Vbeta and 13 Jbeta primers, the PCR was carried out. Clones were read by immunoSEQ multiplex PCR, and TCRdb kept only the in-frame ones, dropping some. The repertoire holds roughly 170,000 clones, with roughly 78% as singletons. Material: PBMCs. The receptors come from a boy between 10 and 17 years old in good health and CMV-seronegative.

V is TRBV5-1 and J is TRBJ2-7, with 9 bases lining up with TRBD2. V trimming: 1 base; J trimming: 3 bases; junction bases outside the gene matches: 8. The CDR3 contains 16 residues. Germline CDR1 reads SGHRS; CDR2 reads YFSETQ. The CDR3 DNA reads as TGCGCCAGCAGCTTGTGGGGCGGGACTAGCAACTACGAGCAGTACTTC. This codes for CASSLWGGTSNYEQYF. The whole variable domain, filled in from reference TRBV5-1 and TRBJ2-7, reads KAGVTQTPRYLIKTRGQQVTLSCSPISGHRSVSWYQQTPGQGLQFLFEYFSETQRNKGNFPGRFSGRQFSNSRSEMNVSTLELGDSALYLCASSLWGGTSNYEQYFGPGTRLTVT.

The rearrangement links TRBV15 to TRBJ2-1; 10 nucleotides agree with TRBD2. After removal of 5 bases from V and 3 bases from J, the junction contained 4 bases not matched to a gene. The V gene's germline CDR1 is LNHNV and CDR2 YYDKDF (reference sequence). The CDR3 is made up of 15 amino acids. The chain's CDR3 is CATSWRLAGYNEQFF. The CDR3, as DNA: TGTGCCACCAGCTGGAGACTAGCGGGCTACAATGAGCAGTTCTTC.

The rearrangement joins TRBV11-2 to TRBJ2-7; 7 nucleotides match TRBD1. The CDR3 sequence is 13 residues long. V was pared by 4 bases and J by 3 bases, with 3 bases of the junction left unmatched. The germline gives CDR1 SGHAT, CDR2 FQNNGV. CDR3 loop: CASSSNRGYEQYF. The CDR3, as DNA: TGTGCCAGCAGCTCCAACAGGGGCTACGAGCAGTACTTC.

This sequence joins TRBV28 and TRBJ2-2; the D gene is possibly TRBD1 (6 bases). From germline, CDR1 is MDHEN and CDR2 SYDVKM. The V end was cut by 4 bases, the J end by 0 bases, with 9 bases between. The CDR3 totals 15 residues. The CDR3 sequence is CASSYTGPNTGELFF. The CDR3 nucleotides are TGTGCCAGCAGTTACACAGGGCCGAACACCGGGGAGCTGTTTTTT.

This clone has just one count. The V gene is TRBV7-9, the J gene TRBJ2-1; 9 bases align to TRBD2. V was pared by 5 bases and J by 2 bases, with 7 bases of the junction left unmatched. CDR3 length equals 16 residues. CDR1 is SEHNR, CDR2 FQNEAQ, per germline (reference sequence). The CDR3 here is CASSRSGSVTYNEQFF. CDR3 DNA: TGTGCCAGCAGCCGTAGCGGGAGCGTTACCTACAATGAGCAGTTCTTC. The full variable domain, with the rest looked up from reference TRBV7-9 and TRBJ2-1, is DTGVSQNPRHKITKRGQNVTFRCDPISEHNRLYWYRQTLGQGPEFLTYFQNEAQLEKSRLLSDRFSAERPKGSFSTLEIQRTEQGDSAMYLCASSRSGSVTYNEQFFGPGTRLTVL.

This sequence joins TRBV27 and TRBJ2-6; 7 bases align to TRBD1. After removal of 4 bases from V and 0 bases from J, the junction contained 12 bases not matched to a gene. This CDR3 has 19 residues. The germline CDR1 and CDR2 sequences are MNHEY and SMNVEV (reference sequence). The CDR3 sequence: CASSSLRRQGISGANVLTF. In nucleotides, the CDR3 is TGTGCCAGCAGTTCGCTACGAAGACAGGGAATCTCTGGGGCCAACGTCCTGACTTTC.

This clone has a handful of counts. The V and J genes are TRBV4-2 and TRBJ2-7; TRBD1 is a possible D gene (5 bases). The CDR3 loop spans 15 amino acids. Trimming left V 4 bases short and J 0 bases short, with 13 bases between. Germline loops: CDR1 LGHNA, CDR2 YNFKEQ. CDR3 in amino acids: CASSLVADNSYEQYF. CDR3 nucleotides: TGTGCCAGCAGCCTGGTGGCGGACAACTCCTACGAGCAGTACTTC.

V is TRBV14 and J is TRBJ2-3; TRBD1 is a possible D gene (5 bases). Per germline, CDR1 SGHDN and CDR2 FVKESK. The CDR3 has 15 amino acids. Deletions cut 2 bases from V and 3 bases from J, with 12 bases between. This CDR3 reads CASSQQTPGTDTQYF. CDR3 DNA sequence: TGTGCCAGCAGCCAACAGACACCAGGGACAGATACGCAGTATTTT.

The chain combines TRBV9 with TRBJ1-4; D is ambiguous. The CDR3 is 16 amino acids. Between the trimmed V and J ends, which lost 0 bases and 5 bases, there was a span of 14 bases. Looked up from germline, CDR1 is SGDLS and CDR2 is YYNGEE. CDR3 sequence (DNA): TGTGCCAGCAGCGTAGAGTCGGGGTGGGGAAATGAAAAACTGTTTTTT. This codes for CASSVESGWGNEKLFF.

CDR3 sequence (DNA): TGCGCCAGCAGCCAGGGGACTAGCGAAACCTACGAGCAGTACTTC. Its translation: CASSQGTSETYEQYF. This chain connects TRBV4-1 to TRBJ2-7; 10 bases map to TRBD2. The CDR3 length is 15 residues. Germline V lookup: CDR1 MGHRA, CDR2 YSYEKL. V lost 3 bases to trimming and J lost 2 bases; unmatched junction nucleotides: 4.

The J gene is TRBJ2-1, the V gene TRBV30; tentative D call: TRBD2 (7 bases). Germline V gives CDR1 GTSNPN, CDR2 SVGIG (reference sequence). This CDR3 contains 14 residues. V shed 2 bases and J shed 3 bases, with 11 bases lying between them. CDR3 amino acids: CAWSKGGDYNEQFF. Written as DNA, the CDR3 is TGTGCCTGGAGTAAAGGGGGGGACTACAATGAGCAGTTCTTC.

This clone was counted only a few times. The J gene is TRBJ2-6, the V gene TRBV30; 7 bases match TRBD1. The germline V gene has CDR1 GTSNPN and CDR2 SVGIG (reference sequence). The CDR3 sequence is 20 residues long. The J segment lost 0 bases and the V segment lost 8 bases, leaving 22 bases of the junction unmatched. The CDR3 spells CARGGNFRGIKGSGANVLTF. In nucleotides, the CDR3 is TGTGCCCGGGGTGGGAACTTCAGGGGGATAAAAGGCTCTGGGGCCAACGTCCTGACTTTC. The variable domain in full, completed from reference TRBV30 and TRBJ2-6, reads SQTIHQWPATLVQPVGSPLSLECTVEGTSNPNLYWYRQAAGRGLQLLFYSVGIGQISSEVPQNLSASRPQDRQFILSSKKLLLSDSGFYLCARGGNFRGIKGSGANVLTFGAGSRLTVL.

This chain links TRBV25-1 with TRBJ2-7, with 7 bases that match TRBD1. The V segment lost 7 bases and the J segment 3 bases; nucleotides outside the gene matches: 9. Germline V lookup: CDR1 MGHDK, CDR2 SYGVNS. The CDR3 runs 14 residues. The CDR3 loop is CASNKQGIYYEQYF. In nucleotides, the CDR3 is TGTGCCAGCAACAAACAGGGGATCTACTACGAGCAGTACTTC.

This clone has a handful of counts. V usage is TRBV6-4 and J usage is TRBJ1-1, with D possibly being TRBD1 (6 bases). V was clipped by 5 bases and J by 1 base, with 8 bases between them. The CDR3 runs 13 residues. Germline V lookup: CDR1 MRHNA, CDR2 SNTAGT. The CDR3 DNA reads as TGTGCCAGCAGTCCAGGGGCGAACACTGAAGCTTTCTTT. It translates to CASSPGANTEAFF.

This clone was detected only once. The chain couples TRBV7-8 to TRBJ2-5, with D maybe TRBD2 (6 bases). Trimming pared 4 bases from V and 5 bases from J, leaving 14 bases between. Per germline, CDR1 SGHVS and CDR2 FQNEAQ. CDR3 length: 14 residues. CDR3 residues: CASSYRAGLETQYF. Written as DNA, the CDR3 is TGTGCCAGCAGCTATCGAGCGGGCTTGGAGACCCAGTACTTC.